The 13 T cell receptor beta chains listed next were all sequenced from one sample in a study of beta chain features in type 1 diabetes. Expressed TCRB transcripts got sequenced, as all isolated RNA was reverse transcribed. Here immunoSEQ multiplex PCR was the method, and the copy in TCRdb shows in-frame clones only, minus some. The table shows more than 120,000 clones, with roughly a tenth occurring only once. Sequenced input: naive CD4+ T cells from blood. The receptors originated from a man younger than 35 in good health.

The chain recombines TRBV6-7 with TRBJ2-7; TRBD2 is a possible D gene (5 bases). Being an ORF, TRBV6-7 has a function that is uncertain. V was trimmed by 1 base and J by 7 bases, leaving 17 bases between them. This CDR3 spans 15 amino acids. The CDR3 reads CASSYWRVVLGEQYF. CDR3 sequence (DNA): TGTGCCAGCAGTTACTGGCGGGTGGTATTGGGGGAGCAGTACTTC.

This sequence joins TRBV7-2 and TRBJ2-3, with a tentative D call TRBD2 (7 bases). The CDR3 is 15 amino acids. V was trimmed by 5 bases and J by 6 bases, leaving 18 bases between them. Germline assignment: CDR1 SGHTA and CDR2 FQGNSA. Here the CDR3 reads CASSPRRGGGDTQYF. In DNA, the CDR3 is TGTGCCAGCAGCCCCCGGAGGGGGGGAGGCGATACGCAGTATTTT.

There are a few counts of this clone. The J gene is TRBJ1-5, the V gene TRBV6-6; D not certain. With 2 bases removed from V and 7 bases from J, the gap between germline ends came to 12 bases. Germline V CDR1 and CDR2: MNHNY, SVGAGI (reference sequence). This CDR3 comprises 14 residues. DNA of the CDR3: TGTGCCAGCAGTTACCGGGGAGCCGAGCAGCCCCAGCATTTT. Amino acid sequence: CASSYRGAEQPQHF.

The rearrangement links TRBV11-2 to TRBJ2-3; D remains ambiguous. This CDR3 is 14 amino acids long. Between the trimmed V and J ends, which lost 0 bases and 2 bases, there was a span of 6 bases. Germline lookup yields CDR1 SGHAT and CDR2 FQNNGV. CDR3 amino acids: CASSLELNTDTQYF. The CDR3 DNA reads TGTGCCAGCAGCTTAGAACTAAACACAGATACGCAGTATTTT.

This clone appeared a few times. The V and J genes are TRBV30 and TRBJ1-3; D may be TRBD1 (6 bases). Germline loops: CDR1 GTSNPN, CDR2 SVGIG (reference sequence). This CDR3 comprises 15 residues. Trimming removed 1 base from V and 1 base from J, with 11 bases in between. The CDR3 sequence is CAWSGHRESGNTIYF. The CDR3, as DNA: TGTGCCTGGAGTGGACACAGGGAGTCTGGAAACACCATATATTTT.

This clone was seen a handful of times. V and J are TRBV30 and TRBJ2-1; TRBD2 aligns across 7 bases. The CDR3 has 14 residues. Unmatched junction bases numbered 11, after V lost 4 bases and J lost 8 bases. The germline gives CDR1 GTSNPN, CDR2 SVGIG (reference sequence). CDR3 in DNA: TGTGCCTGGACCGCCCGGACTAGTCTTTATGAGCAGTTCTTC. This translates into CAWTARTSLYEQFF.

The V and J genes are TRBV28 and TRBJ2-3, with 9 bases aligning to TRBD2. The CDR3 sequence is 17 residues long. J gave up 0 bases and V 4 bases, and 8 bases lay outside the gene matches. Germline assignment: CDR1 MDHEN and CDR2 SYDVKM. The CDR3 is CASSSWVAGASTDTQYF. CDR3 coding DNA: TGTGCCAGCAGTTCTTGGGTAGCGGGGGCCAGCACAGATACGCAGTATTTT.

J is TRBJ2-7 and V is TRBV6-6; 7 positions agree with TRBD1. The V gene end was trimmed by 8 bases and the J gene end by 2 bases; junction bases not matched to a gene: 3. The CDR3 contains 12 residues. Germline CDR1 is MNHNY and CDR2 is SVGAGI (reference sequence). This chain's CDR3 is CASRTGTYEQYF. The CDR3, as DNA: TGTGCCAGCCGGACAGGAACCTACGAGCAGTACTTC.

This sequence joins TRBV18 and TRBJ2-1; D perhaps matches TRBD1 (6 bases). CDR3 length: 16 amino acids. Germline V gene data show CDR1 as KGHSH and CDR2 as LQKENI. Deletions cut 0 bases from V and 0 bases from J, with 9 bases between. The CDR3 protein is CASSPPRQDSYNEQFF. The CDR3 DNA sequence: TGTGCCAGCTCACCACCGAGACAGGACTCCTACAATGAGCAGTTCTTC.

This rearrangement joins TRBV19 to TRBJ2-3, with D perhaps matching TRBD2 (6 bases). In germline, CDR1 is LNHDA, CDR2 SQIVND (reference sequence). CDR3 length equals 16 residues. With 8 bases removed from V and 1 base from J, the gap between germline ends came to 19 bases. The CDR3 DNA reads TGTGCCAGTCAAGGGAGGCAGGGCAGACGCACAGATACGCAGTATTTT. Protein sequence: CASQGRQGRRTDTQYF.

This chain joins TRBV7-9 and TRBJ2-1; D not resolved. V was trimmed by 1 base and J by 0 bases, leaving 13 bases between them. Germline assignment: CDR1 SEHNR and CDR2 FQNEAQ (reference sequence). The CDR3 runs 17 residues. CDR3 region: CASSLGGAFHSYNEQFF. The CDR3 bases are TGTGCCAGCAGCTTAGGCGGTGCCTTTCACTCCTACAATGAGCAGTTCTTC.

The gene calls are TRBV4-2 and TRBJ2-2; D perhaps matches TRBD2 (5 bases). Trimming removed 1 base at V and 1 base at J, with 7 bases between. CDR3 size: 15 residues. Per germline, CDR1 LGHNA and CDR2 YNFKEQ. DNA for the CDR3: TGTGCCAGCAGCCAAGGAGGGAGGAACACCGGGGAGCTGTTTTTT. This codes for CASSQGGRNTGELFF.

DNA for the CDR3: TGCAGCGTTGGGACTAGCGGGGGGGCCACCGGGGAGCTGTTTTTT. Translation: CSVGTSGGATGELFF. The chain employs TRBV29-1 and TRBJ2-2; TRBD2 aligns across 15 bases. Unmatched junction bases numbered 1, after V lost 4 bases and J lost 4 bases. The CDR3 consists of 15 residues. Germline V CDR1 and CDR2: SQVTM, ANQGSEA.